A single sample gave rise to the 21 T cell receptor beta chains below, sequenced in a study of response to subunit inactivated influenza vaccine. From the RT-PCR reads, TCRdb called clonotypes with MiXCR, one entry per CDR3 protein. The sample includes about 650,000 distinct CDR3 sequences, about 15% of them seen just once. The sequencing here drew on PBMCs from blood, taken roughly 12 days after vaccination. The receptor source for this set is a middle-aged man who received an inactivated influenza vaccine.

The table lists this clonotype with a few counts. This rearrangement joins TRBV5-1 to TRBJ2-1; maybe TRBD2 (6 bases). V was pared by 3 bases and J by 8 bases, with 21 bases between. The CDR3 spans 16 residues. Germline values: CDR1 SGHRS, CDR2 YFSETQ. The DNA of the CDR3 is TGCGCCAGCAGCTCTATGCCGGGACTGGTAAGAGATGAGCAGTTCTTC. It encodes CASSSMPGLVRDEQFF.

This clonotype showed up just a few times. The genes are TRBV7-2 and TRBJ2-7, with 7 bases fitting TRBD1. The germline gives CDR1 SGHTA, CDR2 FQGNSA. J was trimmed by 4 bases and V by 4 bases; bases with no gene match: 7. The CDR3 sequence is 14 residues long. The CDR3 is CASSYLTGMYEQYF. The CDR3, as DNA: TGTGCCAGCAGCTACCTGACAGGGATGTACGAGCAGTACTTC. Combining the CDR3 with reference TRBV7-2 and TRBJ2-7 gives the whole variable domain GAGVSQSPSNKVTEKGKDVELRCDPISGHTALYWYRQSLGQGLEFLIYFQGNSAPDKSGLPSDRFSAERTGGSVSTLTIQRTQQEDSAVYLCASSYLTGMYEQYFGPGTRLTVT.

CDR3 nucleotides: TGTGCCAGCAGCTTGGGGACCTCCACCTACAATGAGCAGTTCTTC. This gives the protein CASSLGTSTYNEQFF. The rearrangement links TRBV5-6 to TRBJ2-1; D remains unclear. The germline V gene encodes CDR1 SGHDT and CDR2 YYEEEE. CDR3 size: 15 residues. V lost 0 bases, J lost 2 bases, and 9 bases lay in between.

This clonotype has a handful of counts. The chain recombines TRBV7-9 with TRBJ2-1; 9 bases fit TRBD2. Per the germline V gene, CDR1 is SEHNR and CDR2 is FQNEAQ (reference sequence). There are 15 residues in the CDR3. Unmatched junction bases numbered 6, after V lost 4 bases and J lost 5 bases. In nucleotides, the CDR3 is TGTGCCAGCAGCTCCGTGGTAGCGGGGGACAATGAGCAGTTCTTC. Amino acid sequence: CASSSVVAGDNEQFF.

Ten or more counts support this clonotype. The genes are TRBV5-1 and TRBJ2-3; D uncertain. CDR1 SGHRS and CDR2 YFSETQ come from the germline V gene. V was trimmed by 3 bases and J by 5 bases, leaving 13 bases between them. This CDR3 region has 14 residues. The CDR3: CASSSASPKDTQYF. CDR3 sequence (DNA): TGCGCCAGCAGCTCTGCCTCCCCCAAAGATACGCAGTATTTT. The full variable domain, with the rest looked up from reference TRBV5-1 and TRBJ2-3, is KAGVTQTPRYLIKTRGQQVTLSCSPISGHRSVSWYQQTPGQGLQFLFEYFSETQRNKGNFPGRFSGRQFSNSRSEMNVSTLELGDSALYLCASSSASPKDTQYFGPGTRLTVL.

This clonotype turned up a few times. This chain links TRBV3-1 with TRBJ1-2; D unclear. This CDR3 is 13 amino acids long. V lost 1 base to trimming and J lost 4 bases, with 7 bases between them. Germline CDR1 and CDR2: LGHDT and YNNKEL (reference sequence). This CDR3 is CASSQGGTYGYTF. DNA of the CDR3: TGTGCCAGCAGCCAAGGGGGAACCTATGGCTACACCTTC. Using reference TRBV3-1 and TRBJ1-2 for the parts outside the CDR3, the full variable domain is DTAVSQTPKYLVTQMGNDKSIKCEQNLGHDTMYWYKQDSKKFLKIMFSYNNKELIINETVPNRFSPKSPDKAHLNLHINSLELGDSAVYFCASSQGGTYGYTFGSGTRLTVV.

A few counts support this clonotype. This chain joins TRBV11-2 and TRBJ1-2, with D maybe TRBD1 (6 bases). Germline-derived CDR1 and CDR2 are SGHAT and FQNNGV. The V and J ends lost 4 bases and 8 bases respectively, with 20 bases between them. CDR3 size: 15 residues. The CDR3, as DNA: TGTGCCAGCAGCTCCCCGGGTAGGGGGGCGGGGGGCTACACCTTC. Translated: CASSSPGRGAGGYTF.

The table lists this clonotype with a few counts. V and J are TRBV20-1 and TRBJ2-3, with 7 bases lining up with TRBD1. The CDR3 loop spans 13 amino acids. CDR1 DFQATT and CDR2 SNEGSKA come from the germline V gene (reference sequence). Losses at the gene ends were 5 bases for V and 0 bases for J; bases not matched to a gene: 2. Here the CDR3 reads CSAQGVSTDTQYF. The CDR3 nucleotides are TGCAGTGCTCAGGGGGTTAGCACAGATACGCAGTATTTT.

This clonotype was seen more than once but under ten times. This sequence joins TRBV4-1 and TRBJ1-1; 10 bases are a match to TRBD1. CDR3 length equals 15 residues. Germline V gene data show CDR1 as MGHRA and CDR2 as YSYEKL. V was clipped by 1 base and J by 6 bases; unmatched bases: 5. The chain's CDR3 is CASSQVGQGSAEAFF. CDR3 nucleotides: TGCGCCAGCAGCCAAGTGGGACAGGGGAGTGCTGAAGCTTTCTTT.

This clonotype is a singleton in its sample. The chain carries TRBV7-9 and TRBJ2-7, with a tentative D call TRBD2 (5 bases). CDR1 is SEHNR and CDR2 is FQNEAQ in the germline V gene (reference sequence). Trimming stripped 3 bases from V and 4 bases from J, with 16 bases between. The CDR3 contains 15 residues. CDR3 in amino acids: CASSFGATRGYEQYF. The CDR3, as DNA: TGTGCCAGCAGCTTCGGCGCGACCAGAGGGTACGAGCAGTACTTC.

In its sample, this clonotype was seen a few times. The genes are TRBV4-1 and TRBJ2-5; possibly TRBD1 for D (6 bases). This CDR3 has 15 amino acids. Trimming pared 1 base from V and 1 base from J, leaving 10 bases between. Per germline, CDR1 MGHRA and CDR2 YSYEKL. In nucleotides, the CDR3 is TGCGCCAGCAGCCAAGGGGGGCAGCTCCAAGAGACCCAGTACTTC. Residues: CASSQGGQLQETQYF.

This clonotype came up a few times. The chain joins TRBV7-9 to TRBJ2-1; D call uncertain. The CDR3 has 13 amino acids. V shed 4 bases and J shed 3 bases, with 7 bases lying between them. CDR1 and CDR2 (germline): SEHNR, FQNEAQ (reference sequence). The CDR3 sequence is CASSSNLYNEQFF. For the CDR3, the DNA is TGTGCCAGCAGCTCCAACCTCTACAATGAGCAGTTCTTC.

This clonotype was seen a handful of times. The gene calls are TRBV9 and TRBJ2-2, with 12 positions matching TRBD2. After removal of 0 bases from V and 7 bases from J, the junction contained 7 bases not matched to a gene. This CDR3 has 17 residues. CDR1 and CDR2 (germline): SGDLS, YYNGEE. The CDR3 nucleotides are TGTGCCAGCAGCGTAGCCCTAGCGGGAGGGCCTAACGGGGAGCTGTTTTTT. Protein sequence: CASSVALAGGPNGELFF.

J is TRBJ2-3 and V is TRBV20-1; the match to TRBD1 covers 7 bases. There are 16 residues in the CDR3. V was clipped by 3 bases and J by 3 bases; unmatched bases: 12. In germline, CDR1 is DFQATT, CDR2 SNEGSKA (reference sequence). The CDR3 sequence is CSASTLPTGDTDTQYF. In nucleotides, the CDR3 is TGCAGTGCTAGTACGCTCCCCACAGGGGATACAGATACGCAGTATTTT.

This clonotype appeared a few times. The rearrangement links TRBV5-1 to TRBJ2-2; D possibly matches TRBD1 or TRBD2 (5 bases each). The V end was cut by 7 bases, the J end by 1 base, with 20 bases between. This CDR3 is 17 amino acids long. Germline CDR1 is SGHRS and CDR2 is YFSETQ. The CDR3 loop reads CASFWDRTQENTGELFF. CDR3 coding DNA: TGCGCCAGCTTTTGGGACCGCACGCAAGAGAACACCGGGGAGCTGTTTTTT.

This chain joins TRBV11-2 and TRBJ2-1; D gene ambiguous. Trimming shortened V by 8 bases and J by 9 bases, and 11 bases separated the two germline ends. CDR1 is SGHAT and CDR2 is FQNNGV in the germline V gene. CDR3 size: 11 residues. The CDR3 loop reads CASFGWGEQFF. The DNA of the CDR3 is TGTGCCAGCTTCGGCTGGGGTGAGCAGTTCTTC.

This clonotype was observed a handful of times. The chain carries TRBV7-2 and TRBJ2-2; no clear D. CDR1 is SGHTA, CDR2 FQGNSA, per germline. Trimming left V 5 bases short and J 2 bases short, with 15 bases between. The CDR3 contains 16 residues. CDR3 region: CASSPPFRANTGELFF. The DNA for the CDR3 is TGTGCCAGCAGCCCCCCCTTCCGGGCCAACACCGGGGAGCTGTTTTTT.

This clonotype was picked up a small number of times. The chain couples TRBV11-2 to TRBJ2-7; 10 bases are a match to TRBD2. This CDR3 comprises 12 residues. Germline lookup yields CDR1 SGHAT and CDR2 FQNNGV. The ends lost 5 bases at V and 10 bases at J; junction bases unmatched: 5. The CDR3 loop is CASSIAGGFQYF. DNA for the CDR3: TGTGCCAGCAGCATAGCGGGGGGCTTCCAGTACTTC. Full variable domain (remainder filled in from reference TRBV11-2 and TRBJ2-7): EAGVAQSPRYKIIEKRQSVAFWCNPISGHATLYWYQQILGQGPKLLIQFQNNGVVDDSQLPKDRFSAERLKGVDSTLKIQPAKLEDSAVYLCASSIAGGFQYFGPGTRLTVT.

This clonotype was counted many times. The chain links TRBV7-8 to TRBJ2-7; TRBD2 matches 8 bases. V trimming: 1 base; J trimming: 4 bases; junction bases outside the gene matches: 6. CDR3 length: 15 amino acids. Germline-derived CDR1 and CDR2 are SGHVS and FQNEAQ. The CDR3 loop is CASSLVGGRSYEQYF. The CDR3, as DNA: TGTGCCAGCAGCTTAGTCGGCGGGAGGTCGTACGAGCAGTACTTC.

V is TRBV9 and J is TRBJ2-3, with 13 nucleotides matching TRBD2. V gave up 4 bases and J gave up 5 bases; unmatched junction bases: 4. Germline assignment: CDR1 SGDLS and CDR2 YYNGEE. The CDR3 spans 15 residues. DNA for the CDR3: TGTGCCAGCAGCAGCTGGACTAGCGGGAGAGATACGCAGTATTTT. Residues: CASSSWTSGRDTQYF.

There are many counts of this clonotype. This chain links TRBV7-9 with TRBJ2-1; 7 bases are shared with TRBD2. The CDR3 is 15 amino acids. Losses at the gene ends were 1 base for V and 5 bases for J; bases not matched to a gene: 5. Germline CDR1 reads SEHNR; CDR2 reads FQNEAQ (reference sequence). For the CDR3, the DNA is TGTGCCAGCAGCTTAGAGGGACTACTCAACAATGAGCAGTTCTTC. Protein sequence: CASSLEGLLNNEQFF.